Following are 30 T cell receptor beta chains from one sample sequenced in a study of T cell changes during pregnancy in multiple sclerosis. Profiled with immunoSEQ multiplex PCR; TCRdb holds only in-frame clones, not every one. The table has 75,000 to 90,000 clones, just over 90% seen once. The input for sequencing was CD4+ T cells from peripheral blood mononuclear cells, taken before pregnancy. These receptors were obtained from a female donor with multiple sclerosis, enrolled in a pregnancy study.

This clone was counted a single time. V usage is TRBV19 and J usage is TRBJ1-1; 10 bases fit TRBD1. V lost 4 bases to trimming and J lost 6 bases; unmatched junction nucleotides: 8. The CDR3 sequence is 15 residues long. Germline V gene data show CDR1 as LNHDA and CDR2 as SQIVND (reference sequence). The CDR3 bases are TGTGCCAGTAGTACCCCGGGACAGGGGTTGGCTGAAGCTTTCTTT. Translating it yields CASSTPGQGLAEAFF.

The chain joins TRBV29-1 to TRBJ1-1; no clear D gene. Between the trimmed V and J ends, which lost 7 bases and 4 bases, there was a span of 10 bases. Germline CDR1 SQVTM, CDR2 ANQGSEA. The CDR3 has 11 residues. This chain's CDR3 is CSAGGGTEAFF. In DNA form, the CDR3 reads TGCAGCGCTGGCGGAGGCACTGAAGCTTTCTTT.

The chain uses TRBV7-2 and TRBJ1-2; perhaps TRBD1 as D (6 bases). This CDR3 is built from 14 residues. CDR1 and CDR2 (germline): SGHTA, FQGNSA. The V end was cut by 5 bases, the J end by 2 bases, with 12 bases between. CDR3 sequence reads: CASSPEDRNYGYTF. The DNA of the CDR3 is TGTGCCAGCAGCCCCGAGGACAGAAACTATGGCTACACCTTC.

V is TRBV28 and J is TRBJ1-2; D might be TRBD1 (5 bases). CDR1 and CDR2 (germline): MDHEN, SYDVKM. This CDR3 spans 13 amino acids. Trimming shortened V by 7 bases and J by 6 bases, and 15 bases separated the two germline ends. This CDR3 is CASMEGRVDGYTF. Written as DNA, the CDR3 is TGTGCCAGCATGGAAGGCAGGGTGGATGGCTACACCTTC.

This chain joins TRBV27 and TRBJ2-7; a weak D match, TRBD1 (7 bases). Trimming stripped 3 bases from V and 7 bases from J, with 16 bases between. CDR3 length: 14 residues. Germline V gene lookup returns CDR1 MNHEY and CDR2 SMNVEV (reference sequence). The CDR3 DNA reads TGTGCCAGCAGTTTGCGGAGGGACAGCAGGGAGCAGTACTTC. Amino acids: CASSLRRDSREQYF.

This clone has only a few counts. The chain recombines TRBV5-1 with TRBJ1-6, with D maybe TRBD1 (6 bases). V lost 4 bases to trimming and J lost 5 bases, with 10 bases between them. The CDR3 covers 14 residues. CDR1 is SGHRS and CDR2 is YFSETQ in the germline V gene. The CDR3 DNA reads TGCGCCAGCAGCATCGACAGGAATAATTCACCCCTCCACTTT. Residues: CASSIDRNNSPLHF. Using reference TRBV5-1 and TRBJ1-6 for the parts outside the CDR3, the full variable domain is KAGVTQTPRYLIKTRGQQVTLSCSPISGHRSVSWYQQTPGQGLQFLFEYFSETQRNKGNFPGRFSGRQFSNSRSEMNVSTLELGDSALYLCASSIDRNNSPLHFGNGTRLTVT.

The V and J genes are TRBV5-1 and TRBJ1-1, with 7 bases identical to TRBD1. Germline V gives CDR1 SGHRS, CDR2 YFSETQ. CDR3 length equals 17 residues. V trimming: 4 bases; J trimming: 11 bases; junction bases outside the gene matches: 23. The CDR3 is CASSLLADPGQLSRAFF. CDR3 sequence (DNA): TGCGCCAGCAGCCTATTGGCAGATCCGGGACAGTTGTCACGCGCTTTCTTT.

CDR3 sequence reads: CASSVGNLGGDTIYF. The CDR3 coding sequence is TGTGCCAGCAGCGTAGGGAACCTTGGGGGGGACACCATATATTTT. The chain has TRBV9 and TRBJ1-3, with D tentatively TRBD1 (5 bases). V lost 0 bases and J 8 bases, leaving 15 bases between the germline ends. Germline V gives CDR1 SGDLS, CDR2 YYNGEE. The CDR3 spans 15 residues.

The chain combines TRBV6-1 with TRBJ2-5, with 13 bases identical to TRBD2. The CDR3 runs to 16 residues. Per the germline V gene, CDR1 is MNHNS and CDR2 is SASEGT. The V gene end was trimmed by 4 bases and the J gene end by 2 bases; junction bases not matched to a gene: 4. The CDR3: CASSGLGLAGQETQYF. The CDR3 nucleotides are TGTGCCAGCAGTGGACTGGGACTAGCGGGGCAAGAGACCCAGTACTTC.

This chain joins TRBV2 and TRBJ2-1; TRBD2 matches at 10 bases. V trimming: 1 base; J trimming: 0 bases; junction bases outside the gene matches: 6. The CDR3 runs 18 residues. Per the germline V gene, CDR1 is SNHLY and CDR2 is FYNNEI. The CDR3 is CASSEGPLAGRSYNEQFF. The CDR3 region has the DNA TGTGCCAGCAGTGAAGGTCCACTAGCGGGGCGCTCCTACAATGAGCAGTTCTTC.

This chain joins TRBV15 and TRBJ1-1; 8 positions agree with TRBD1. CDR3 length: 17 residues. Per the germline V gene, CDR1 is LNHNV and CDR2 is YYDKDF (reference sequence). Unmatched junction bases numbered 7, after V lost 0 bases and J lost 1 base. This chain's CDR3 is CATSRDLTGGWNTEAFF. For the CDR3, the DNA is TGTGCCACCAGCAGAGATCTAACAGGGGGTTGGAACACTGAAGCTTTCTTT.

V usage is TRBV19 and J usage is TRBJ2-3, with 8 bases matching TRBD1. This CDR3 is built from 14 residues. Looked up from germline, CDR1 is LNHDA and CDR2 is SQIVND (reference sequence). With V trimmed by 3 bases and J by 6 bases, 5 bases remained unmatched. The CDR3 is CASSIHRGSDTQYF. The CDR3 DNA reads TGTGCCAGTAGTATTCACAGGGGGTCCGATACGCAGTATTTT.

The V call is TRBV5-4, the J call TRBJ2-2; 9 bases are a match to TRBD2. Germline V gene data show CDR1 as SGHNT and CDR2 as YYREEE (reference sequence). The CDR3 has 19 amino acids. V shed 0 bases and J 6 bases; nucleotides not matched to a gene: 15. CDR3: CASSLGPTGLAGGPGELFF. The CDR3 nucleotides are TGTGCCAGCAGCTTGGGCCCGACGGGATTGGCGGGGGGGCCCGGGGAGCTGTTTTTT.

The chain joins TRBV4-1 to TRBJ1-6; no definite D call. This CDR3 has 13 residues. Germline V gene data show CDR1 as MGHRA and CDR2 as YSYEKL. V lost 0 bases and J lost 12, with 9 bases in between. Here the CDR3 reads CASSQDYEKPLHF. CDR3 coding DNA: TGCGCCAGCAGCCAAGATTATGAGAAACCCCTCCACTTT.

The chain's CDR3 is CASSPQGKQPQHF. CDR3 coding DNA: TGCGCCAGCAGCCCACAGGGTAAACAGCCCCAGCATTTT. The chain recombines TRBV10-2 with TRBJ1-5; the D gene is possibly TRBD1 (6 bases). CDR1 is WSHSY, CDR2 SAAADI, per germline. The CDR3 is made up of 13 amino acids. Trimming took off 6 bases at V and 7 bases at J, with 13 bases between the two ends.

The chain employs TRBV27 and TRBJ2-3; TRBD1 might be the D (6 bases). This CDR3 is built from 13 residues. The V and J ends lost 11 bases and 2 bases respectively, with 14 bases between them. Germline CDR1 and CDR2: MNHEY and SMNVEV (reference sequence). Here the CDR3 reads CAAQGTSTDTQYF. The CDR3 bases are TGTGCCGCCCAGGGGACATCCACAGATACGCAGTATTTT.

Written as DNA, the CDR3 is TGTGCCAGCATGGAGAGCACTGAAGCTTTCTTT. Its translation: CASMESTEAFF. The chain uses TRBV6-5 and TRBJ1-1; D is unclear. Germline values: CDR1 MNHEY, CDR2 SVGAGI. The CDR3 runs 11 residues. Deletions cut 7 bases from V and 4 bases from J, with 7 bases between.

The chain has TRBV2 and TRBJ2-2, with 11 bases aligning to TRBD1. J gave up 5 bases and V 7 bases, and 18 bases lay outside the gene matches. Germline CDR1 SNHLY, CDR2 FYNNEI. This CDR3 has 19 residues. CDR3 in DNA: TGTGCCAGCACCGTTCAGAGGGGGACAGGGGGAATAAGGACCGGGGAGCTGTTTTTT. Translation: CASTVQRGTGGIRTGELFF.

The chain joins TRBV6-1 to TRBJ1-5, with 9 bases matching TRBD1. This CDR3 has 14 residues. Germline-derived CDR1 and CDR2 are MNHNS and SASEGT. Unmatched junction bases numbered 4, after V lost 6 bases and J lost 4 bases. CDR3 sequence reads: CASSLGTGNQPQHF. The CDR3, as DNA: TGTGCCAGCAGCCTTGGGACAGGGAATCAGCCCCAGCATTTT.

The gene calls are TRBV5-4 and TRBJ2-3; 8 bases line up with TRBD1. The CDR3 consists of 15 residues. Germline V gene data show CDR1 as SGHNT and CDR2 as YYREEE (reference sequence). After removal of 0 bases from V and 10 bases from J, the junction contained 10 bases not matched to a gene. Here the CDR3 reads CASSLATTGADAQYF. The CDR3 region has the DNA TGTGCCAGCAGCTTGGCTACGACAGGGGCTGATGCGCAGTATTTT.

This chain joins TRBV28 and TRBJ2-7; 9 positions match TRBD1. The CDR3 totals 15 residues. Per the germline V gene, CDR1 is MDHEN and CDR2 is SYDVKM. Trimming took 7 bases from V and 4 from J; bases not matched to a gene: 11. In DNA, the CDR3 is TGTGCCAGCACCACAATCGGGACAGGGCTATACGAGCAGTACTTC. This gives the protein CASTTIGTGLYEQYF.

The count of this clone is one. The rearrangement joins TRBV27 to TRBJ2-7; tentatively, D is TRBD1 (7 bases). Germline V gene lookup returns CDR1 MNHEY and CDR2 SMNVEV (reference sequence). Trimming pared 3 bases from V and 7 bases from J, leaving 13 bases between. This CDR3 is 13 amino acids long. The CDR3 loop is CASSFRQGGEQYF. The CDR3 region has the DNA TGTGCCAGCAGTTTTAGGCAGGGGGGAGAGCAGTACTTC.

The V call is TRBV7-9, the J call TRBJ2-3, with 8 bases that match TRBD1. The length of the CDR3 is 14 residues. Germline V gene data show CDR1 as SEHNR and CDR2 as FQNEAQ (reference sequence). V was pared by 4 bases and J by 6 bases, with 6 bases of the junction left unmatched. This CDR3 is CASSSGQARDTQYF. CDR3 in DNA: TGTGCCAGCAGCTCGGGACAGGCCAGGGATACGCAGTATTTT. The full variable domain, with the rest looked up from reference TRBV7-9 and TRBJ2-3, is DTGVSQNPRHKITKRGQNVTFRCDPISEHNRLYWYRQTLGQGPEFLTYFQNEAQLEKSRLLSDRFSAERPKGSFSTLEIQRTEQGDSAMYLCASSSGQARDTQYFGPGTRLTVL.

The CDR3 sequence is CASSRGTSGGAYYNEQFF. The CDR3 bases are TGTGCCAGTAGTAGGGGGACTAGCGGGGGGGCCTACTACAATGAGCAGTTCTTC. The chain combines TRBV19 with TRBJ2-1; 16 bases match TRBD2. The germline CDR1 and CDR2 sequences are LNHDA and SQIVND (reference sequence). V dropped 4 bases and J dropped 3; count of bases not matched to a gene: 6. This CDR3 spans 18 amino acids.

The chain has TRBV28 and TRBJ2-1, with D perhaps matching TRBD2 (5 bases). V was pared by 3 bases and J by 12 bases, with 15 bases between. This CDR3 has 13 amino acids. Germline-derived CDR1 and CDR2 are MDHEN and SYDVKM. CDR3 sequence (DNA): TGTGCCAGCAGTTTTATACGGGATAGTGGGCAGTTCTTC. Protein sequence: CASSFIRDSGQFF. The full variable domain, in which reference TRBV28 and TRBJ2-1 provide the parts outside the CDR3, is DVKVTQSSRYLVKRTGEKVFLECVQDMDHENMFWYRQDPGLGLRLIYFSYDVKMKEKGDIPEGYSVSREKKERFSLILESASTNQTSMYLCASSFIRDSGQFFGPGTRLTVL.

The CDR3 DNA sequence: TGTGCCAGCAGCTTAGGATTTGGGACTCCTCCTTATGGCTACACCTTC. Translated: CASSLGFGTPPYGYTF. The chain uses TRBV7-9 and TRBJ1-2, with D tentatively TRBD1 (5 bases). The CDR3 has 16 residues. Germline V gives CDR1 SEHNR, CDR2 FQNEAQ (reference sequence). Trimming removed 1 base at V and 5 bases at J, with 17 bases between.

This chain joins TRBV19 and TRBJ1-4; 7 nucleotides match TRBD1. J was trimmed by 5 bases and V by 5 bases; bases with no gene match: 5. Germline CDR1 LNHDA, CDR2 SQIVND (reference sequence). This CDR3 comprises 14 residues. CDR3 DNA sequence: TGTGCCAGTAGTGGGGACAGAGGAAATGAAAAACTGTTTTTT. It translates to CASSGDRGNEKLFF.

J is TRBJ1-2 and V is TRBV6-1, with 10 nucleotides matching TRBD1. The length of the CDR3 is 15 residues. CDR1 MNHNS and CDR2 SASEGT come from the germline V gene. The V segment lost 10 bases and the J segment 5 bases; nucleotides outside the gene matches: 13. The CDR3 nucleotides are TGTGCCATCTCGACAGGGGGCGCGATGGGTTATGGCTACACCTTC. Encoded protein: CAISTGGAMGYGYTF.

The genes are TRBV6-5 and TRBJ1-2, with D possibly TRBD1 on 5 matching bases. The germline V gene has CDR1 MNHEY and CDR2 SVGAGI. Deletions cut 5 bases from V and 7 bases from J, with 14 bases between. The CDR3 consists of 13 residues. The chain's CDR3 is CASSRDLSSGYTF. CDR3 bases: TGTGCCAGCAGTCGGGACTTGTCATCTGGCTACACCTTC.

CDR3 coding DNA: TGTGCCAGCAGGGGACTCCCGACCAACTATGGCTACACCTTC. It yields the protein CASRGLPTNYGYTF. The chain carries TRBV7-9 and TRBJ1-2, with D possibly matching TRBD1 (5 bases). The germline V and J ends were trimmed by 6 bases and 2 bases, with 13 bases remaining between them. This CDR3 is 14 amino acids long. Germline V gene lookup returns CDR1 SEHNR and CDR2 FQNEAQ (reference sequence).